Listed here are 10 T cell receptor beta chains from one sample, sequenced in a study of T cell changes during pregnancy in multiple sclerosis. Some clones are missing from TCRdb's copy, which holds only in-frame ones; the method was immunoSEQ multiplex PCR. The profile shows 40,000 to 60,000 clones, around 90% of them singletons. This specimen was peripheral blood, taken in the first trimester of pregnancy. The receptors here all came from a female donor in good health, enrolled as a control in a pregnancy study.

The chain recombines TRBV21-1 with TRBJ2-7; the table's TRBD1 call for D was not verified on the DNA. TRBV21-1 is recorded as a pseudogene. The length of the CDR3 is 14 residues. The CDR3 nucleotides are TGTGCCAGCAGCCTCGGACAGCGGAGATACGAGCAGTACTTC. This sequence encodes CASSLGQRRYEQYF.

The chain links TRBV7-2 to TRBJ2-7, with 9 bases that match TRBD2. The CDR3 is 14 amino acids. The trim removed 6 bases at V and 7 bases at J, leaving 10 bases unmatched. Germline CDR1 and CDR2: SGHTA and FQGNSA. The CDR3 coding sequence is TGTGCCAGCAGAGCAGCGGGAGGCCCTTTAGAGCAGTACTTC. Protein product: CASRAAGGPLEQYF.

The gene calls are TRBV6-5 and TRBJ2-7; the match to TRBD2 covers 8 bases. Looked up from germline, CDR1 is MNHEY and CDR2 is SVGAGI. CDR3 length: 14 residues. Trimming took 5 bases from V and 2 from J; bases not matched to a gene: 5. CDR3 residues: CASSGGGGPYEQYF. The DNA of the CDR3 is TGTGCCAGCAGTGGGGGCGGGGGGCCCTACGAGCAGTACTTC.

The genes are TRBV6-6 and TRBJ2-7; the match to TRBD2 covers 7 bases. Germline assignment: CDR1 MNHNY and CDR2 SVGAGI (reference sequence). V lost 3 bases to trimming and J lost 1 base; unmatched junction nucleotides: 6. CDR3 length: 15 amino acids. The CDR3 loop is CASSYLRLASYEQYF. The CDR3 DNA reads TGTGCCAGCAGTTATCTCAGACTAGCTTCCTACGAGCAGTACTTC.

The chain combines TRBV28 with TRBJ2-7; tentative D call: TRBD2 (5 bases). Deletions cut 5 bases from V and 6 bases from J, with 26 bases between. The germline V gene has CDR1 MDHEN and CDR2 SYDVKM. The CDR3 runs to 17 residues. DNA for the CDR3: TGTGCCAGCAGTCTTAGAGGCGTACGGACTCACCCGGGCGAGCAGTACTTC. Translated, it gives CASSLRGVRTHPGEQYF.

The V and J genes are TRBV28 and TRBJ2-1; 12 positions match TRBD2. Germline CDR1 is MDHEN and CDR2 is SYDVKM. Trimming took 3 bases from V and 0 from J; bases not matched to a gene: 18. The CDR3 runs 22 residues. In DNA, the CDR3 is TGTGCCAGCAGTTTCCCGGCCATGGGGACTAGCGGGCAGTATTCCTCCTACAATGAGCAGTTCTTC. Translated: CASSFPAMGTSGQYSSYNEQFF.

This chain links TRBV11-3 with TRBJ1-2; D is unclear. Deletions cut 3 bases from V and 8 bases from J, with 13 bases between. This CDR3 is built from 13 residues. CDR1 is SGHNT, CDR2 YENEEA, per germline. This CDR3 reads CASSLEGEWGYTF. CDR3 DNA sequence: TGTGCCAGCAGCTTGGAGGGAGAGTGGGGCTACACCTTC.

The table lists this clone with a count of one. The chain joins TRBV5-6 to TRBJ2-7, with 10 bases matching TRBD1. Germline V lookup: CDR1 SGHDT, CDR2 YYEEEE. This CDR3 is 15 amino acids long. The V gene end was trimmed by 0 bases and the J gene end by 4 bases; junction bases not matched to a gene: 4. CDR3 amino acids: CASSLVDRGPYEQYF. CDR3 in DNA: TGTGCCAGCAGCTTGGTTGACAGGGGGCCGTACGAGCAGTACTTC. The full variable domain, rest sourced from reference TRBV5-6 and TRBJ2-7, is DAGVTQSPTHLIKTRGQQVTLRCSPKSGHDTVSWYQQALGQGPQFIFQYYEEEERQRGNFPDRFSGHQFPNYSSELNVNALLLGDSALYLCASSLVDRGPYEQYFGPGTRLTVT.

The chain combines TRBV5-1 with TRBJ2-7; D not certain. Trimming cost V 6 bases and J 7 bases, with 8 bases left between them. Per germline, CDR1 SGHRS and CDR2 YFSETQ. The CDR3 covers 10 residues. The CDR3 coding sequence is TGCGCCAGCAACATAATTGAGCAGTACTTC. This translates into CASNIIEQYF.

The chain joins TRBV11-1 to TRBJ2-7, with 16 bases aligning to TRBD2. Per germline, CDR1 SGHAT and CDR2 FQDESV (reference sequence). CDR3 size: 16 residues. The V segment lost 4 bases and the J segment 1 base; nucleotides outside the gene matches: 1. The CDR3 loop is CASSSGLAGGSYEQYF. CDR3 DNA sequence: TGTGCCAGCAGCTCGGGACTAGCGGGGGGGTCCTACGAGCAGTACTTC.